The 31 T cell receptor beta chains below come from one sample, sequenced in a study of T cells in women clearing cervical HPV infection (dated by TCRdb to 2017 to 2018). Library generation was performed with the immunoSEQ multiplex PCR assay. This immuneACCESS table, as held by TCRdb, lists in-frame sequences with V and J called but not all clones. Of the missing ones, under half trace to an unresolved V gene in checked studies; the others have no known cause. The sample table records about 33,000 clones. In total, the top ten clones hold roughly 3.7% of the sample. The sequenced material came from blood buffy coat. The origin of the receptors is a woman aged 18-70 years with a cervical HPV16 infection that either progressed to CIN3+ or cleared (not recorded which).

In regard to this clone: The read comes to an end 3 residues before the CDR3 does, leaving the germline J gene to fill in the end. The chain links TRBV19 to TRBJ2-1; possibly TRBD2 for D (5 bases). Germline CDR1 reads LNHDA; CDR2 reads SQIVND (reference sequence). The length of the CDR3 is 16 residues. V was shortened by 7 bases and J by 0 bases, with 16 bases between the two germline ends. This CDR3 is CASTMDFPSSYNEQFF. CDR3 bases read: TGTGCCAGTACCATGGACTTCCCAAGCTCCTACAATGAG.

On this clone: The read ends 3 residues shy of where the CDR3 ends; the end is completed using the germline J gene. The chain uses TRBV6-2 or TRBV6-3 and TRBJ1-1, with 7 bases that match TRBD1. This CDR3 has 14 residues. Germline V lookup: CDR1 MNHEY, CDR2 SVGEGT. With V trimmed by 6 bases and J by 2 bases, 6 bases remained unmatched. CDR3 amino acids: CASRKTGFNTEAFF. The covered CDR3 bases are TGTGCCAGCAGAAAGACAGGGTTTAACACTGAA.

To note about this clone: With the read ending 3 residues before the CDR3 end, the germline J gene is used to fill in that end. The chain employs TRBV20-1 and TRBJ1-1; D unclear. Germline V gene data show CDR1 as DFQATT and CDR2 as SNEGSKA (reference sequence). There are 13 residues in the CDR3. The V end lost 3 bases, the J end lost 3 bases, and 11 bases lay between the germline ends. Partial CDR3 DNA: TGCAGTGCTAGTAGAAAACTGTACACTGAA. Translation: CSASRKLYTE. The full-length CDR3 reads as CSASRKLYTEAFF.

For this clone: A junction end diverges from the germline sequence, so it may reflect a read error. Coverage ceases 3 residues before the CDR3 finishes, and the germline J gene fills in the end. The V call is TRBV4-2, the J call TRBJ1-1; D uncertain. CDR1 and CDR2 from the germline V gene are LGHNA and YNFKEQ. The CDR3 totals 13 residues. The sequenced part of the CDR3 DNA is TGCGCCAGCAGCCAAGAGCGGTTTTCTGAA. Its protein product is CASSQERFSE. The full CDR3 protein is CASSQERFSEAFF.

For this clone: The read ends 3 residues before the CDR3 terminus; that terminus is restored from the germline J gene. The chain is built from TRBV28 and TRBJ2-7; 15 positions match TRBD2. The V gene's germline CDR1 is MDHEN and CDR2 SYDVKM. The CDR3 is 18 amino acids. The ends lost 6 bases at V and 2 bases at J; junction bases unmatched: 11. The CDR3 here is CASRRESGLAGGTYEQYF. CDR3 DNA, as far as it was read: TGTGCCAGCAGGAGAGAATCGGGACTAGCGGGAGGAACCTACGAG.

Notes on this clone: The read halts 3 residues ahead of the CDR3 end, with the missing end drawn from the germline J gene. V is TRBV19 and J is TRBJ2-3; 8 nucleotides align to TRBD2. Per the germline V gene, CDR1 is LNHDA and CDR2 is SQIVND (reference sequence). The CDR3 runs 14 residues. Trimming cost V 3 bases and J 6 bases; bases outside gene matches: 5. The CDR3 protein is CASSISGRGDTQYF. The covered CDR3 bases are TGTGCCAGTAGTATCTCCGGGAGGGGGGATACG.

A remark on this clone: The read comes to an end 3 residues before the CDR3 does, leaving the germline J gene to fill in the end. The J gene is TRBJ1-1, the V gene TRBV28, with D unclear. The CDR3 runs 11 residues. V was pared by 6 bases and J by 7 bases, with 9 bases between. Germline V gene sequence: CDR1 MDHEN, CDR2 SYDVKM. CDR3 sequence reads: CASSGLLEAFF. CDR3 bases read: TGTGCCAGCAGCGGGTTACTTGAA.

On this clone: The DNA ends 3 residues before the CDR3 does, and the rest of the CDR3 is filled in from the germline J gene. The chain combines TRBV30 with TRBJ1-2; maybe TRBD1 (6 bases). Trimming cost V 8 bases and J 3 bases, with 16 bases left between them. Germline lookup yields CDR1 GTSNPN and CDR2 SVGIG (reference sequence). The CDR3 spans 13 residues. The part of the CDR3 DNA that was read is TGTGCCGGGCTATGGACAGACCACTATGGC. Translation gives CAGLWTDHYG. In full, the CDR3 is CAGLWTDHYGYTF.

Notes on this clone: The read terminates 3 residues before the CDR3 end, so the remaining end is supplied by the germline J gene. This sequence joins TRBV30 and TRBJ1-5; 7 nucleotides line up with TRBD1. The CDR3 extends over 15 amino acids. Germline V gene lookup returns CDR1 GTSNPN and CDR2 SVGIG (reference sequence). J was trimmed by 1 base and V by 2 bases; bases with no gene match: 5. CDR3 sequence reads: CAWSLNRGSNQPQHF. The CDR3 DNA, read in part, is TGTGCCTGGAGTCTTAACAGGGGCAGCAATCAGCCC.

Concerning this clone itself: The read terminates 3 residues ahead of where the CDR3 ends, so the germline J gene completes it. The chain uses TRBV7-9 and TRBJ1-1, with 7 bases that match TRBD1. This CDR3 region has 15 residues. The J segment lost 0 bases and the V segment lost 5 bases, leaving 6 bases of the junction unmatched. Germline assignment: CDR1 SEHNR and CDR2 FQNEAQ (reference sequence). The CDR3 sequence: CASSIPGQLNTEAFF. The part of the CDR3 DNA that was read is TGTGCCAGCAGCATACCGGGACAGCTGAACACTGAA.

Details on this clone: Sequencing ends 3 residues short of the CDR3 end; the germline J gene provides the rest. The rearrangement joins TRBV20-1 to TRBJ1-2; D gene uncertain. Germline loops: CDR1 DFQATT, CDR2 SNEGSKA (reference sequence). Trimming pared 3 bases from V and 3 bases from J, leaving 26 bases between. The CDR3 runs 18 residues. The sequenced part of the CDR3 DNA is TGCAGTGCTAGGGGAGTTCCGGTCAAACCCTCCGGGGACTATGGC. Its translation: CSARGVPVKPSGDYG. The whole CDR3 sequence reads CSARGVPVKPSGDYGYTF.

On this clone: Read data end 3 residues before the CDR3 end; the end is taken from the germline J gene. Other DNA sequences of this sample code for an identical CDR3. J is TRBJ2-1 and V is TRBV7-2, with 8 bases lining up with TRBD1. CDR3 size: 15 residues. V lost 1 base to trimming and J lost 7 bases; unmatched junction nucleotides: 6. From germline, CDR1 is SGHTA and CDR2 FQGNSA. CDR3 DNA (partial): TGTGCCAGCAGCTTAGTGGCAGGGGGCCCTAATGAG. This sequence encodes CASSLVAGGPNE. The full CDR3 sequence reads CASSLVAGGPNEQFF.

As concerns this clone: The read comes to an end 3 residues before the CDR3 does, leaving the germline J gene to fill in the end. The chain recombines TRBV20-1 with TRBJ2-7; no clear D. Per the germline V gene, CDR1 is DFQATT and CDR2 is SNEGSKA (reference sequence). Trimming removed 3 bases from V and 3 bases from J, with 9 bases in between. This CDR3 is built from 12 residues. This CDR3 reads CSASRLDYEQYF. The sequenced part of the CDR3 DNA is TGCAGTGCTAGTAGGCTAGACTACGAG.

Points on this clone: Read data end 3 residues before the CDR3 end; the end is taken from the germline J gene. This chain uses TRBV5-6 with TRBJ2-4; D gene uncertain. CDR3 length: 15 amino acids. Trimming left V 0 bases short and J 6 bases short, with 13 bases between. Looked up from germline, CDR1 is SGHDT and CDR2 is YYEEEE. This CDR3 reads CASSLGPVTGNIQYF. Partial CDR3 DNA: TGTGCCAGCAGCTTGGGGCCCGTGACGGGAAACATT.

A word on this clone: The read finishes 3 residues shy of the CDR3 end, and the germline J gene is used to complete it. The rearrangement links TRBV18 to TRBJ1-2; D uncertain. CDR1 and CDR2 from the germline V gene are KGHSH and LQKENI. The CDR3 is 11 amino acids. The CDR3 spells CASSSYDDYTF. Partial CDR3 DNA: TGTGCCAGCTCATCCTACGATGAC. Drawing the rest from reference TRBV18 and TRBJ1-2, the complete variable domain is NAGVMQNPRHLVRRRGQEARLRCSPMKGHSHVYWYRQLPEEGLKFMVYLQKENIIDESGMPKERFSAEFPKEGPSILRIQQVVRGDSAAYFCASSSYDDYTFGSGTRLTVV.

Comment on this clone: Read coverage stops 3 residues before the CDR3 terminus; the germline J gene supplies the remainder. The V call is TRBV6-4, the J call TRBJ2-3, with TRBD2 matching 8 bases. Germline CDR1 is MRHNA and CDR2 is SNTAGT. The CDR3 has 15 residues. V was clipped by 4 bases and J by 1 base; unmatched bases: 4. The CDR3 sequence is CASSVRAGGTDTQYF. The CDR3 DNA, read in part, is TGTGCCAGCAGTGTAAGAGCGGGGGGCACAGATACG.

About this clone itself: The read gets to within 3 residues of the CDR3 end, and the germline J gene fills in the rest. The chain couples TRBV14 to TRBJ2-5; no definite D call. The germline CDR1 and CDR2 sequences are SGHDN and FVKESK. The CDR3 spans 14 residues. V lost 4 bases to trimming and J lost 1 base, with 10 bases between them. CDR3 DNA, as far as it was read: TGTGCCAGCAGCCCGATGAGCTTCCAAGAGACC. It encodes CASSPMSFQET. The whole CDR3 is CASSPMSFQETQYF.

The CDR3 sequence: CATGQGSSPLHF. CDR3 DNA (partial): TGTGCCACCGGACAGGGTAGTTCACCC. This sequence joins TRBV7-9 and TRBJ1-6; 8 bases line up with TRBD1. The missing CDR3 end, 3 residues past where the read stops, is filled in from the germline J gene. Germline V gene lookup returns CDR1 SEHNR and CDR2 FQNEAQ (reference sequence). The trim removed 10 bases at V and 9 bases at J, leaving 5 bases unmatched. This CDR3 has 12 residues. Full variable domain (missing parts from reference TRBV7-9 and TRBJ1-6): DTGVSQNPRHKITKRGQNVTFRCDPISEHNRLYWYRQTLGQGPEFLTYFQNEAQLEKSRLLSDRFSAERPKGSFSTLEIQRTEQGDSAMYLCATGQGSSPLHFGNGTRLTVT.

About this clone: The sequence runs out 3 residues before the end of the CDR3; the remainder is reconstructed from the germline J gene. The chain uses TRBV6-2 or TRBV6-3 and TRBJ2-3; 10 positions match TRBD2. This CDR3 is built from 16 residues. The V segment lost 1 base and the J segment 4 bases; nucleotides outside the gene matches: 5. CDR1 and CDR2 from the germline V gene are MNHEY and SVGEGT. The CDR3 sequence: CASSYWLAGVPDTQYF. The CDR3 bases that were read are TGTGCCAGCAGTTACTGGCTAGCGGGAGTGCCAGATACG.

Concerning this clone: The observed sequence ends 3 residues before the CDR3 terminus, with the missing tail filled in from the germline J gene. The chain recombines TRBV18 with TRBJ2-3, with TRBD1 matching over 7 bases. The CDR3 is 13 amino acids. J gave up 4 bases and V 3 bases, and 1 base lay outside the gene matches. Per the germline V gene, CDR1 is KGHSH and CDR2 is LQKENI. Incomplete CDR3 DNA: TGTGCCAGCTCACCCACAGGGGCAGATACG. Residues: CASSPTGADT. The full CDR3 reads CASSPTGADTQYF.

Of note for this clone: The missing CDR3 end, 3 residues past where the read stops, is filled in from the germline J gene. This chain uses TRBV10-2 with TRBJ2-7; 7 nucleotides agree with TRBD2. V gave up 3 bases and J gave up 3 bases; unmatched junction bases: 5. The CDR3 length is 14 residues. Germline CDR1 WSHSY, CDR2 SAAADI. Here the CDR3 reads CASSDPGTNYEQYF. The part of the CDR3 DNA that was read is TGCGCCAGCAGTGACCCCGGGACTAACTACGAG.

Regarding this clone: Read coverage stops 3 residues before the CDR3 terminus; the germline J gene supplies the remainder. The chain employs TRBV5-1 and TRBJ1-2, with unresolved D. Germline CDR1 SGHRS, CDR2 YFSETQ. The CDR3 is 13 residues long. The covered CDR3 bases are TGCGCCAGCAGCTTGGGAACTGCGGGCGGC. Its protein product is CASSLGTAGG. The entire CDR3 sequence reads CASSLGTAGGYTF.

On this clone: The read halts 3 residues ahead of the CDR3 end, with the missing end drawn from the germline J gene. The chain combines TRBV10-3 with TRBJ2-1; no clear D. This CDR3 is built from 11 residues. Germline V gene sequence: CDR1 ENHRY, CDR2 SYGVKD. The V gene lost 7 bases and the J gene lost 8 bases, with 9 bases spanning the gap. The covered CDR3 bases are TGTGCCATCAAAAGCGCGGATGAG. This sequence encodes CAIKSADE. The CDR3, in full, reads CAIKSADEQFF.

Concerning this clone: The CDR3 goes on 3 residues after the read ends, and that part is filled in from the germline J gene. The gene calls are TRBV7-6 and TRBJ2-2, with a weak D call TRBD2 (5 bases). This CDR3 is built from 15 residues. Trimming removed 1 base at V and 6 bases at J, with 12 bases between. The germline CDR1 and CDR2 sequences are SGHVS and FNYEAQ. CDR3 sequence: CASSLGVSGAGELFF. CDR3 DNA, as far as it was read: TGTGCCAGCAGCTTAGGTGTTTCCGGGGCCGGGGAG.

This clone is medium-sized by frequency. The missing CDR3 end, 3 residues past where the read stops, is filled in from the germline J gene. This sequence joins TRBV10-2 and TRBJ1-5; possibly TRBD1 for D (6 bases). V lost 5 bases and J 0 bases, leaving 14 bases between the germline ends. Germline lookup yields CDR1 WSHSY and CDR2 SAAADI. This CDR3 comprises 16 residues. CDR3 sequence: CASSKWTEDSNQPQHF. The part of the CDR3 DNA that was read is TGCGCCAGCAGTAAATGGACAGAGGATAGCAATCAGCCC.

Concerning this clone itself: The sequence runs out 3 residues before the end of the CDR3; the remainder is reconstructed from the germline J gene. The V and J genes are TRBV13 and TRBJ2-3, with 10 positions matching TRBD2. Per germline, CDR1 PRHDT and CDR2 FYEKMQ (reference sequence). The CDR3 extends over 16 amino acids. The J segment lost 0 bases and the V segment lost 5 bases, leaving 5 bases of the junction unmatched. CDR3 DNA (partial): TGTGCCAGCAGCCCAGGGACTAGCGTTAGCACAGATACG. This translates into CASSPGTSVSTDT. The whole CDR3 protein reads CASSPGTSVSTDTQYF.

The part of the CDR3 DNA that was read is TGCGCCAGCAGCCAACGTGCAGAGAACTATGGC. This encodes CASSQRAENYG. In full, the CDR3 reads CASSQRAENYGYTF. This chain connects TRBV5-1 to TRBJ1-2; no definite D call. Sequencing ends 3 residues short of the CDR3 end; the germline J gene provides the rest. In germline, CDR1 is SGHRS, CDR2 YFSETQ. The CDR3 contains 14 residues. The germline V and J ends were trimmed by 4 bases and 2 bases, with 12 bases remaining between them.

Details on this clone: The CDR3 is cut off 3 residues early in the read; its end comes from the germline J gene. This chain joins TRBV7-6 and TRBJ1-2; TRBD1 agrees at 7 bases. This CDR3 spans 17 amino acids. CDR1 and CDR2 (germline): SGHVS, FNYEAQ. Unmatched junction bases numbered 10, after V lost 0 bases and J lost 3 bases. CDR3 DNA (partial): TGTGCCAGCAGCTTAGCGACAGGGAATGAGCTGGACTATGGC. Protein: CASSLATGNELDYG. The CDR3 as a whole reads CASSLATGNELDYGYTF.

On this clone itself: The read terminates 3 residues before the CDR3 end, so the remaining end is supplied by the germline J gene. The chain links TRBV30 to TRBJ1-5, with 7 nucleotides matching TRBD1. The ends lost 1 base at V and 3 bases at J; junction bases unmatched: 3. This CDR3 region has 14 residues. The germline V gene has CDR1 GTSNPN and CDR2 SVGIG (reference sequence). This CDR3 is CAWSAGTDNQPQHF. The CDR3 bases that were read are TGTGCCTGGAGTGCAGGGACAGACAATCAGCCC.

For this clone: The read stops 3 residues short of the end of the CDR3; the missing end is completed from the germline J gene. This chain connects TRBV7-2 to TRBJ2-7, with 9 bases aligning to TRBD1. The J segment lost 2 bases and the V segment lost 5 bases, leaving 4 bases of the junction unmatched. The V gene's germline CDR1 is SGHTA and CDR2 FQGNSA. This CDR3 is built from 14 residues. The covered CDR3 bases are TGTGCCAGCAGCAAGACAGGGGGGGCCTACGAG. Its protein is CASSKTGGAYE. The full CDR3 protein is CASSKTGGAYEQYF.

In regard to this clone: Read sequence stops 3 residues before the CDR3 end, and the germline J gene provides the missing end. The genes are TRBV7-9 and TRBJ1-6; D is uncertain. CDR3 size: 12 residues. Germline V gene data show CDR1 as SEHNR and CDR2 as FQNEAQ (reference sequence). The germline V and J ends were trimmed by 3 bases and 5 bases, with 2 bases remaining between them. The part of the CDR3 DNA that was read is TGTGCCAGCAGCTTTAATAATTCACCC. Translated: CASSFNNSP. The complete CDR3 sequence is CASSFNNSPLHF.